A selection of T cell receptor beta chains follows, all from one sample in a study of identical twins. TCRdb recomputed calls from the 5' RACE reads with MiXCR, one row per CDR3 protein. This sample has roughly 500,000 distinct CDR3 sequences, with around 20% found just once. These sequences were also reported in another study, on T cells expressing NK-cell markers.

Sequenced input: CD4+ T cells sorted from blood. These receptors were collected from a woman aged 18-35 years in good health. Each CDR3 is given with its conserved first and last residue. Fields, in order: CDR3 DNA, CDR3 protein, clone size, D gene, J gene, V gene. D genes are given only for firm matches. Clone sizes are given selectively: once, few, many, or a class where the clone is expanded.

CDR3nt: TGCAGTGCTAGAGATTCCCTGACTATCACAGATACGCAGTATTTT
CDR3aa: CSARDSLTITDTQYF
abundance: .
d_gene: .
j_gene: TRBJ2-3
v_gene: TRBV20-1

CDR3nt: TGTGCTAGTGGACGTAGCGGGAGTGACGACAATGAGCAGTTCTTC
CDR3aa: CASGRSGSDDNEQFF
abundance: .
d_gene: TRBD2
j_gene: TRBJ2-1
v_gene: TRBV12-5

CDR3nt: TGTGCCATCGGTTCTGCGGTCTACAATGAGCAGTTCTTC
CDR3aa: CAIGSAVYNEQFF
abundance: .
d_gene: .
j_gene: TRBJ2-1
v_gene: TRBV10-3

CDR3nt: TGCAGTGCTATGTGGGGGCAGTCCCTTGAACCCCAGCATTTT
CDR3aa: CSAMWGQSLEPQHF
abundance: .
d_gene: .
j_gene: TRBJ1-5
v_gene: TRBV20-1

CDR3nt: TGTGCCAGCAGTTTAGGGCGTCAGAGCTCCTACGAGCAGTACTTC
CDR3aa: CASSLGRQSSYEQYF
abundance: many
d_gene: .
j_gene: TRBJ2-7
v_gene: TRBV12-3/TRBV12-4

CDR3nt: TGCAGTGCTAGAGTCAGGAACGGCTACACCTTC
CDR3aa: CSARVRNGYTF
abundance: many
d_gene: .
j_gene: TRBJ1-2
v_gene: TRBV20-1

CDR3nt: TGCAGCGTCTACAGCGGTAATGAGCAGTTCTTC
CDR3aa: CSVYSGNEQFF
abundance: few
d_gene: .
j_gene: TRBJ2-1
v_gene: TRBV29-1

CDR3nt: TGTGCCATCAGTGGCGTTCGAAGTGGGACTAGCGTAGACACCGGGGAGCTGTTTTTT
CDR3aa: CAISGVRSGTSVDTGELFF
abundance: .
d_gene: TRBD2
j_gene: TRBJ2-2
v_gene: TRBV10-3

CDR3nt: TGTGCCAGCAGCCGACTAGAGGTCGCCAAAAACATTCAGTACTTC
CDR3aa: CASSRLEVAKNIQYF
abundance: .
d_gene: .
j_gene: TRBJ2-4
v_gene: TRBV12-3/TRBV12-4

CDR3nt: TGTGCCAGCAGCTTGGTCAGGGGGAGCTCCTACGAGCAGTACTTC
CDR3aa: CASSLVRGSSYEQYF
abundance: many
d_gene: TRBD1
j_gene: TRBJ2-7
v_gene: TRBV7-2

CDR3nt: TGCAGTGCTCGACAGGGCACGGAGACCCAGTACTTC
CDR3aa: CSARQGTETQYF
abundance: once
d_gene: TRBD1
j_gene: TRBJ2-5
v_gene: TRBV20-1

CDR3nt: TGTGCCAGCAGCGGGTCGGCGGTCTACTCCTACGAGCAGTACTTC
CDR3aa: CASSGSAVYSYEQYF
abundance: .
d_gene: .
j_gene: TRBJ2-7
v_gene: TRBV6-1

CDR3nt: TGCGCCAGCAGCCAAGATAGGACAGGGAGGGTCGAGCAGTACTTC
CDR3aa: CASSQDRTGRVEQYF
abundance: many
d_gene: .
j_gene: TRBJ2-7
v_gene: TRBV4-3

CDR3nt: TGCGCCAGCAGCCAAGGGGTTGGGGGGCGGACTGAAGCTTTCTTT
CDR3aa: CASSQGVGGRTEAFF
abundance: few
d_gene: .
j_gene: TRBJ1-1
v_gene: TRBV4-1

CDR3nt: TGTGCCACCAGCATTGGGGGAAGGTATGGCTACACCTTC
CDR3aa: CATSIGGRYGYTF
abundance: many
d_gene: .
j_gene: TRBJ1-2
v_gene: TRBV15

CDR3nt: TGCAGTGCCATTACTAGCGGGAGAAGGATTGGGTCAAGGGAGACCCAGTACTTC
CDR3aa: CSAITSGRRIGSRETQYF
abundance: few
d_gene: TRBD2
j_gene: TRBJ2-5
v_gene: TRBV20-1

CDR3nt: TGTGCCAGCAGCCGATCCCGGGACGTTAGCACAGATACGCAGTATTTT
CDR3aa: CASSRSRDVSTDTQYF
abundance: once
d_gene: .
j_gene: TRBJ2-3
v_gene: TRBV7-9

CDR3nt: TGCAGCGTGCCCAAAGCGTCAGATACGCAGTATTTT
CDR3aa: CSVPKASDTQYF
abundance: .
d_gene: .
j_gene: TRBJ2-3
v_gene: TRBV29-1

CDR3nt: TGCGCCAGCAGTAAGACAGGAGGCAATCAGCCCCAGCATTTT
CDR3aa: CASSKTGGNQPQHF
abundance: .
d_gene: .
j_gene: TRBJ1-5
v_gene: TRBV10-2

CDR3nt: TGTGCCAGCTCACCTACGGGCGGGAGTTCAGATACGCAGTATTTT
CDR3aa: CASSPTGGSSDTQYF
abundance: .
d_gene: TRBD2
j_gene: TRBJ2-3
v_gene: TRBV18

CDR3nt: TGTGCCAGCAGCTTAGCGGGACTCCGCATGATCTACGAGCAGTACTTC
CDR3aa: CASSLAGLRMIYEQYF
abundance: few
d_gene: .
j_gene: TRBJ2-7
v_gene: TRBV7-8

CDR3nt: TGTGCCAGCAGCCAAGTGTTGGGGTCACCCCTCCACTTT
CDR3aa: CASSQVLGSPLHF
abundance: .
d_gene: .
j_gene: TRBJ1-6
v_gene: TRBV14

CDR3nt: TGTGCCATCAGGTCAGGGGGGCGGGAGACTGAAGCTTTCTTT
CDR3aa: CAIRSGGRETEAFF
abundance: .
d_gene: TRBD1
j_gene: TRBJ1-1
v_gene: TRBV10-3

CDR3nt: TGTGCCAGCAGCTTGTTTCGGGGAATCTCTGGAAACACCATATATTTT
CDR3aa: CASSLFRGISGNTIYF
abundance: .
d_gene: .
j_gene: TRBJ1-3
v_gene: TRBV5-6

CDR3nt: TGTGCCAGCAGCTTGTGGAGCACAGATACGCAGTATTTT
CDR3aa: CASSLWSTDTQYF
abundance: many
d_gene: .
j_gene: TRBJ2-3
v_gene: TRBV5-6

CDR3nt: TGTGCCAGCGCGGGGCGGGATAATCAACCCCAGCATTTT
CDR3aa: CASAGRDNQPQHF
abundance: few
d_gene: .
j_gene: TRBJ1-5
v_gene: TRBV6-2/TRBV6-3

CDR3nt: TGTGCCAGCAGAGGGCCTGGCACAGATACGCAGTATTTT
CDR3aa: CASRGPGTDTQYF
abundance: .
d_gene: .
j_gene: TRBJ2-3
v_gene: TRBV6-1

CDR3nt: TGTGCCAGCAGTAACCCCCAGGGGGGAGCAGATACGCAGTATTTT
CDR3aa: CASSNPQGGADTQYF
abundance: once
d_gene: .
j_gene: TRBJ2-3
v_gene: TRBV7-2

CDR3nt: TGTGCCATCAGGGACAGGGAAGGTGGTGAAGCTTTCTTT
CDR3aa: CAIRDREGGEAFF
abundance: .
d_gene: TRBD1
j_gene: TRBJ1-1
v_gene: TRBV10-3

CDR3nt: TGTGCCAGCAGACGACCGGGACAGGGGGCGAGGGAGCAGTACTTC
CDR3aa: CASRRPGQGAREQYF
abundance: .
d_gene: TRBD1
j_gene: TRBJ2-7
v_gene: TRBV6-1

CDR3nt: TGTGCCAGCAGAACCCACCAAAGGGTTTACGAGCAGTACTTC
CDR3aa: CASRTHQRVYEQYF
abundance: few
d_gene: .
j_gene: TRBJ2-7
v_gene: TRBV27

CDR3nt: TGCAGTGCTAGTAGGAGGAGTTCGAACACTGAAGCTTTCTTT
CDR3aa: CSASRRSSNTEAFF
abundance: many
d_gene: .
j_gene: TRBJ1-1
v_gene: TRBV20-1

CDR3nt: TGTGCCAGCAGTGACAGGGGCCGTGGGACTAGCGGTTCCTACGAGCAGTACTTC
CDR3aa: CASSDRGRGTSGSYEQYF
abundance: .
d_gene: TRBD2
j_gene: TRBJ2-7
v_gene: TRBV28

CDR3nt: TGTGCCAGTGCTACAGGCTTTATCTCCTACGAGCAGTACTTC
CDR3aa: CASATGFISYEQYF
abundance: .
d_gene: .
j_gene: TRBJ2-7
v_gene: TRBV6-1

CDR3nt: TGCAGTGCTACTGACGTAGGACGGGGGAACACTGAAGCTTTCTTT
CDR3aa: CSATDVGRGNTEAFF
abundance: .
d_gene: .
j_gene: TRBJ1-1
v_gene: TRBV20-1

CDR3nt: TGTGCCAGCAGTTTAAGACAGGGGCTCGGCTACACCTTC
CDR3aa: CASSLRQGLGYTF
abundance: .
d_gene: TRBD1
j_gene: TRBJ1-2
v_gene: TRBV12-3/TRBV12-4

CDR3nt: .
CDR3aa: CASRTRGTPGSCFF
abundance: .
d_gene: .
j_gene: TRBJ2-2
v_gene: TRBV10-1

CDR3nt: TGTGCCATCAGTGGAGTTGAGAGCGTTGGGCAGTTCTTC
CDR3aa: CAISGVESVGQFF
abundance: .
d_gene: .
j_gene: TRBJ2-1
v_gene: TRBV10-3

CDR3nt: TGCGCCAGCGCTCGGGACTACCGGGGCACAGATACGCAGTATTTT
CDR3aa: CASARDYRGTDTQYF
abundance: few
d_gene: TRBD2
j_gene: TRBJ2-3
v_gene: TRBV5-1

CDR3nt: TGCAGTGCTAGGCGCGGCCTCAATCAGCCCCAGCATTTT
CDR3aa: CSARRGLNQPQHF
abundance: many
d_gene: .
j_gene: TRBJ1-5
v_gene: TRBV20-1

CDR3nt: TGTGCCAGCAGCCTCGGGACTAGTGGGAGCGAGCAGTACTTC
CDR3aa: CASSLGTSGSEQYF
abundance: .
d_gene: TRBD2
j_gene: TRBJ2-7
v_gene: TRBV7-3

CDR3nt: TGTGCCAGCAGCTTAAGGGAAACCCAAGAGACCCAGTACTTC
CDR3aa: CASSLRETQETQYF
abundance: .
d_gene: .
j_gene: TRBJ2-5
v_gene: TRBV7-9

CDR3nt: TGTGCCAGCTCACCTCAACAGGCTTCAACTAATGAAAAACTGTTTTTT
CDR3aa: CASSPQQASTNEKLFF
abundance: few
d_gene: .
j_gene: TRBJ1-4
v_gene: TRBV18

CDR3nt: TGTGCCAGCAGCTTAGGGTCGGCGGGAGTCCACTACGAGCAGTACTTC
CDR3aa: CASSLGSAGVHYEQYF
abundance: .
d_gene: TRBD2
j_gene: TRBJ2-7
v_gene: TRBV7-2

CDR3nt: TGTGCCAGCAGCATTGGCCAGGGAGATTCACCCCTCCACTTT
CDR3aa: CASSIGQGDSPLHF
abundance: .
d_gene: .
j_gene: TRBJ1-6
v_gene: TRBV9

CDR3nt: TGCAGCGTTGATTCCGGTCCAGGCTACGAGCAGTACTTC
CDR3aa: CSVDSGPGYEQYF
abundance: .
d_gene: .
j_gene: TRBJ2-7
v_gene: TRBV29-1

CDR3nt: TGTGCCAGCAGTTTGTCAGCGGGGGCTGAGACCCAGTACTTC
CDR3aa: CASSLSAGAETQYF
abundance: .
d_gene: TRBD2
j_gene: TRBJ2-5
v_gene: TRBV12-3/TRBV12-4

CDR3nt: TGTGCCAGCTCAGCTGACACGAACACTGAAGCTTTCTTT
CDR3aa: CASSADTNTEAFF
abundance: .
d_gene: .
j_gene: TRBJ1-1
v_gene: TRBV18

CDR3nt: TGTGCCAGCAGCGTCGACAGGGGTGCGCAGTATTTT
CDR3aa: CASSVDRGAQYF
abundance: .
d_gene: TRBD1
j_gene: TRBJ2-3
v_gene: TRBV7-2

CDR3nt: TGCAGCGCCGCGCGGGGGGATCCTAGGTACAATGAGCAGTTCTTC
CDR3aa: CSAARGDPRYNEQFF
abundance: .
d_gene: TRBD2
j_gene: TRBJ2-1
v_gene: TRBV29-1

CDR3nt: TGCGCCAGCAGCTTGGGAGCGGTCACCGGGGAGCTGTTTTTT
CDR3aa: CASSLGAVTGELFF
abundance: .
d_gene: .
j_gene: TRBJ2-2
v_gene: TRBV5-1

CDR3nt: TGTGCCATCAGTGAGTCGGCCTACGAGCAGTACTTC
CDR3aa: CAISESAYEQYF
abundance: many
d_gene: .
j_gene: TRBJ2-7
v_gene: TRBV10-3

CDR3nt: TGTGCCACTACGGCTGGGAGGGCCGGGGGACGGCAGTACTTC
CDR3aa: CATTAGRAGGRQYF
abundance: few
d_gene: TRBD2
j_gene: TRBJ2-7
v_gene: TRBV7-9

CDR3nt: TGTGCCAGCAGCTCTCTAGGTGAGAAGGCTTACTTC
CDR3aa: CASSSLGEKAYF
abundance: .
d_gene: .
j_gene: TRBJ2-7
v_gene: TRBV7-9